The 12 T cell receptor beta chains listed next were all sequenced from one sample in a study of blood T cell repertoires in COVID-19. Measured with immunoSEQ multiplex PCR; TCRdb has only the in-frame clones, and not every one. The table shows around 100,000 clones, with 80% to 90% occurring only once. The sample was peripheral blood. Source of these receptors: a human donor in a cohort sampled during active COVID-19.

The rearrangement joins TRBV19 to TRBJ2-7; 8 nucleotides agree with TRBD1. This CDR3 has 14 residues. V shed 8 bases and J 5 bases; nucleotides not matched to a gene: 11. The germline V gene encodes CDR1 LNHDA and CDR2 SQIVND (reference sequence). The CDR3, as DNA: TGTGCCAGTCGCCGCAGGGGGCCATCCGACGAGCAGTACTTC. It is translated as CASRRRGPSDEQYF.

This clone was observed a few times. The gene calls are TRBV5-4 and TRBJ1-3; 10 positions agree with TRBD1. Germline values: CDR1 SGHNT, CDR2 YYREEE (reference sequence). With 4 bases clipped from V and 4 bases from J, the junction kept 8 bases outside the gene matches. The CDR3 is 16 residues long. DNA of the CDR3: TGTGCCAGCAGCCCCGGGACAGGGGCGACAGGAAACACCATATATTTT. Translated: CASSPGTGATGNTIYF.

The gene calls are TRBV4-2 and TRBJ2-3; 9 nucleotides agree with TRBD2. Germline CDR1 LGHNA, CDR2 YNFKEQ. The V gene end was trimmed by 0 bases and the J gene end by 6 bases; junction bases not matched to a gene: 7. CDR3 length: 16 residues. This chain's CDR3 is CASSQDAAAGGDTQYF. In DNA, the CDR3 is TGTGCCAGCAGCCAAGATGCAGCGGCGGGGGGGGATACGCAGTATTTT.

The rearrangement joins TRBV3-1 (or the pseudogene TRBV3-2) to TRBJ2-3, with 8 bases that match TRBD2. CDR1 is LGHDT and CDR2 is YNNKEL in the germline V gene (reference sequence). CDR3 size: 16 residues. The V segment lost 4 bases and the J segment 0 bases; nucleotides outside the gene matches: 6. CDR3 loop: CASSPRLAGSTDTQYF. In DNA form, the CDR3 reads TGTGCCAGCAGCCCCAGGCTAGCGGGCAGCACAGATACGCAGTATTTT.

This chain connects TRBV12-3 or TRBV12-4 to TRBJ2-2; a possible D gene is TRBD2 (6 bases). The CDR3 sequence is 13 residues long. The V gene lost 6 bases and the J gene lost 5 bases, with 10 bases spanning the gap. For the CDR3, the DNA is TGTGCCAGCAGCGGAGGGGTTACCGGGGAGCTGTTTTTT. This gives the protein CASSGGVTGELFF.

Only one count was recorded for this clone. J is TRBJ2-6 and V is TRBV11-2, with TRBD2 matching 12 bases. Unmatched junction bases numbered 3, after V lost 2 bases and J lost 4 bases. This CDR3 is 17 amino acids long. CDR1 and CDR2 (germline): SGHAT, FQNNGV. This chain's CDR3 is CASSLTSGRLGANVLTF. As DNA, the CDR3 is TGTGCCAGCAGCTTAACTAGCGGGAGGCTGGGGGCCAACGTCCTGACTTTC.

There are a few counts of this clone. This sequence joins TRBV19 and TRBJ1-1; TRBD1 might be the D (6 bases). The V gene's germline CDR1 is LNHDA and CDR2 SQIVND (reference sequence). This CDR3 has 15 residues. Trimming shortened V by 5 bases and J by 14 bases, and 27 bases separated the two germline ends. CDR3 sequence: CASSRVTGFTEFVFF. The CDR3 nucleotides read TGTGCCAGTAGTCGAGTGACAGGTTTCACTGAATTTGTGTTCTTT.

This clone was seen just once. The chain links TRBV16 to TRBJ2-7; D not certain. The ends were cut back, 0 bases at V and 1 base at J, with 4 bases in the middle. The germline CDR1 and CDR2 sequences are KGHSY and FQNENV. This CDR3 region has 13 residues. In DNA form, the CDR3 reads TGTGCCAGCAGCCAATCGTTATCCTACGAGCAGTACTTC. It yields the protein CASSQSLSYEQYF.

The CDR3 DNA is TGCGCCAGCAGCCAAGATCTACGGGGTCTCACCCAGTACTTC. Translation gives CASSQDLRGLTQYF. The chain carries TRBV4-1 and TRBJ2-5; D might be TRBD2 (5 bases). CDR3 size: 14 residues. Germline values: CDR1 MGHRA, CDR2 YSYEKL. Trimming removed 0 bases from V and 8 bases from J, with 13 bases in between.

The genes are TRBV19 and TRBJ2-6; unclear D gene. The germline CDR1 and CDR2 sequences are LNHDA and SQIVND (reference sequence). The CDR3 sequence is 15 residues long. With 6 bases removed from V and 1 base from J, the gap between germline ends came to 10 bases. The CDR3 DNA is TGTGCCAGTAGCTGGGCAGGTTCTGGGGCCAACGTCCTGACTTTC. Translation gives CASSWAGSGANVLTF. The full variable domain, its missing parts supplied by reference TRBV19 and TRBJ2-6, is DGGITQSPKYLFRKEGQNVTLSCEQNLNHDAMYWYRQDPGQGLRLIYYSQIVNDFQKGDIAEGYSVSREKKESFPLTVTSAQKNPTAFYLCASSWAGSGANVLTFGAGSRLTVL.

The rearrangement joins TRBV2 to TRBJ2-1, with 12 bases fitting TRBD2. Germline V gene sequence: CDR1 SNHLY, CDR2 FYNNEI. CDR3 length equals 15 residues. After removal of 3 bases from V and 6 bases from J, the junction contained 3 bases not matched to a gene. The DNA of the CDR3 is TGTGCCAGCAGTGATTTGACTAGCGGGAGCAATGAGCAGTTCTTC. Translated: CASSDLTSGSNEQFF.

J is TRBJ2-3 and V is TRBV6-2 or TRBV6-3; maybe TRBD2 (5 bases). The CDR3 sequence is 14 residues long. Germline V gives CDR1 MNHEY, CDR2 SVGEGT. V lost 4 bases, J lost 4 bases, and 12 bases lay in between. In DNA, the CDR3 is TGTGCCAGCAGTTTGGGGAGTTTTGCAGATACGCAGTATTTT. Its protein is CASSLGSFADTQYF.